The 17 T cell receptor beta chains presented below share a single source sample, sequenced in a study of blood T cell repertoires in COVID-19. Sequencing was performed with immunoSEQ multiplex PCR; in TCRdb, only in-frame clones are kept and a portion is missing. The sample consists of roughly 32,000 clones, approximately 71% of them appearing once. The specimen sequenced was peripheral blood. These TCRs come from a man of 80 years or more with active or convalescent COVID-19.

The rearrangement uses TRBV19 and TRBJ2-7, with 12 bases aligning to TRBD2. Germline V gene lookup returns CDR1 LNHDA and CDR2 SQIVND (reference sequence). Trimming removed 8 bases from V and 2 bases from J; junction bases left unmatched: 7. The CDR3 is made up of 15 amino acids. CDR3 loop: CASRLAGEGAYEQYF. The CDR3 coding sequence is TGTGCCAGTCGACTAGCGGGAGAGGGGGCCTACGAGCAGTACTTC.

This clone has a handful of counts. The chain uses TRBV24-1 and TRBJ1-6; TRBD1 matches 8 bases. The CDR3 covers 14 residues. V lost 7 bases, J lost 7 bases, and 5 bases stayed unmatched. Germline assignment: CDR1 KGHDR and CDR2 SFDVKD. CDR3 bases: TGTGCCACCAGCCTGGGACAGGCAAATTCACCCCTCCACTTT. The encoded protein is CATSLGQANSPLHF.

CDR3 nucleotide sequence: TGTGCCAGCAGTGACGGGGTCGGAGGCTACACCTTC. As protein: CASSDGVGGYTF. The chain combines TRBV6-1 with TRBJ1-2; D unclear. CDR3 length equals 12 residues. The V end was cut by 3 bases, the J end by 8 bases, with 10 bases between. Germline CDR1 reads MNHNS; CDR2 reads SASEGT.

V usage is TRBV6-5 and J usage is TRBJ2-3; D ambiguous. With 6 bases removed from V and 5 bases from J, the gap between germline ends came to 15 bases. Germline CDR1 MNHEY, CDR2 SVGAGI. The CDR3 consists of 14 residues. The CDR3 here is CASRENSFQDTQYF. The CDR3 DNA reads TGTGCCAGCAGGGAGAATAGCTTCCAAGATACGCAGTATTTT.

The chain recombines TRBV7-9 with TRBJ1-2, with D hard to call. The germline CDR1 and CDR2 sequences are SEHNR and FQNEAQ (reference sequence). CDR3 length equals 13 residues. V gave up 1 base and J gave up 7 bases, with 10 bases separating them. Written as DNA, the CDR3 is TGTGCCAGCAGCTTAGACAGAATAAGTGGCTACACCTTC. This translates into CASSLDRISGYTF.

V is TRBV6-5 and J is TRBJ2-7, with 7 bases identical to TRBD2. The CDR3 consists of 13 residues. Germline CDR1 is MNHEY and CDR2 is SVGAGI. The V gene end was trimmed by 7 bases and the J gene end by 0 bases; junction bases not matched to a gene: 3. CDR3 in amino acids: CASNGRSSYEQYF. CDR3 bases: TGTGCCAGCAACGGGAGGAGCTCCTACGAGCAGTACTTC.

This clone was detected once. The rearrangement links TRBV5-4 to TRBJ2-1; 14 nucleotides line up with TRBD2. Germline CDR1 reads SGHNT; CDR2 reads YYREEE (reference sequence). V was clipped by 0 bases and J by 6 bases; unmatched bases: 2. The CDR3 length is 16 residues. In DNA, the CDR3 is TGTGCCAGCAGCTTGGTGGGACTAGCGGGAGCCAATGAGCAGTTCTTC. Translated, it gives CASSLVGLAGANEQFF.

The chain carries TRBV30 and TRBJ1-5; no reliable D call. CDR3 length: 13 amino acids. Trimming pared 3 bases from V and 4 bases from J, leaving 10 bases between. From germline, CDR1 is GTSNPN and CDR2 SVGIG (reference sequence). The CDR3 sequence is CAWSITDNQPQHF. The CDR3 DNA reads as TGTGCCTGGAGCATAACTGATAATCAGCCCCAGCATTTT.

This chain uses TRBV4-2 with TRBJ2-2, with 10 bases lining up with TRBD2. V lost 1 base and J lost 4; bases outside the gene matches: 3. This CDR3 comprises 16 residues. Germline CDR1 reads LGHNA; CDR2 reads YNFKEQ. CDR3 in DNA: TGTGCCAGCAGCCAAGGGGCTAGCGGGAGCACCGGGGAGCTGTTTTTT. As protein: CASSQGASGSTGELFF.

CDR3 nucleotide sequence: TGTGCCAGCACGGGCTTGGCGGGAGACCAAAACATTCAGTACTTC. Translated: CASTGLAGDQNIQYF. V gene TRBV2 combines with J gene TRBJ2-4; 7 bases are shared with TRBD2. The germline CDR1 and CDR2 sequences are SNHLY and FYNNEI. V dropped 7 bases and J dropped 5; count of bases not matched to a gene: 11. The CDR3 is 15 residues long.

V usage is TRBV7-2 and J usage is TRBJ2-5; TRBD1 matches 7 bases. Germline V lookup: CDR1 SGHTA, CDR2 FQGNSA. The junction had 3 bases not matched to a gene; V was cut back by 5 bases and J by 0 bases. The CDR3 runs to 14 residues. CDR3 DNA: TGTGCCAGCAGCACGACAGGGTACCAAGAGACCCAGTACTTC. This sequence encodes CASSTTGYQETQYF. Looking up the rest from reference TRBV7-2 and TRBJ2-5 gives the full variable domain: GAGVSQSPSNKVTEKGKDVELRCDPISGHTALYWYRQSLGQGLEFLIYFQGNSAPDKSGLPSDRFSAERTGGSVSTLTIQRTQQEDSAVYLCASSTTGYQETQYFGPGTRLLVL.

The rearrangement uses TRBV6-6 and TRBJ1-1, with 9 nucleotides matching TRBD1. The CDR3 spans 12 residues. V shed 6 bases, J shed 4 bases, and the junction held 0 bases outside the gene matches. Germline V gives CDR1 MNHNY, CDR2 SVGAGI (reference sequence). The CDR3 reads CASRTGGTEAFF. The CDR3 nucleotides read TGTGCCAGCAGGACAGGGGGCACTGAAGCTTTCTTT.

This chain links TRBV7-2 with TRBJ2-7; D uncertain. Between the trimmed V and J ends, which lost 3 bases and 2 bases, there was a span of 11 bases. Germline V gene sequence: CDR1 SGHTA, CDR2 FQGNSA. The CDR3 is 14 amino acids. For the CDR3, the DNA is TGTGCCAGCAGCTTTAACAGCCGAACCTACGAGCAGTACTTC. As protein: CASSFNSRTYEQYF.

The chain recombines TRBV7-9 with TRBJ2-1; the match to TRBD2 covers 8 bases. Germline CDR1 reads SEHNR; CDR2 reads FQNEAQ (reference sequence). This CDR3 has 15 residues. V lost 3 bases to trimming and J lost 8 bases; unmatched junction nucleotides: 9. DNA of the CDR3: TGTGCCAGCAGCTTGGTGGTAGCGGGACTCCATGAGCAGTTCTTC. It is translated as CASSLVVAGLHEQFF.

The chain employs TRBV6-5 and TRBJ2-7; 11 bases agree with TRBD1. This CDR3 contains 15 residues. CDR1 is MNHEY and CDR2 is SVGAGI in the germline V gene. Trimming cost V 6 bases and J 2 bases; bases outside gene matches: 6. The CDR3 region has the DNA TGTGCCAGCAGGGGGACAGGGGGGTTGACCTACGAGCAGTACTTC. It specifies CASRGTGGLTYEQYF.

The chain has TRBV7-6 and TRBJ2-3; D is uncertain. Germline CDR1 reads SGHVS; CDR2 reads FNYEAQ. Trimming took off 2 bases at V and 2 bases at J, with 8 bases between the two ends. CDR3 length: 14 residues. DNA of the CDR3: TGTGCCAGCAGCTTATTAGCCCTCACAGATACGCAGTATTTT. It translates to CASSLLALTDTQYF.

J is TRBJ2-3 and V is TRBV5-1, with D possibly being TRBD1 (8 bases). Germline V lookup: CDR1 SGHRS, CDR2 YFSETQ. CDR3 length: 13 amino acids. The V end was cut by 4 bases, the J end by 6 bases, with 12 bases between. CDR3 residues: CASSPQGGDTQYF. CDR3 DNA sequence: TGCGCCAGCAGCCCACAGGGGGGGGATACGCAGTATTTT.